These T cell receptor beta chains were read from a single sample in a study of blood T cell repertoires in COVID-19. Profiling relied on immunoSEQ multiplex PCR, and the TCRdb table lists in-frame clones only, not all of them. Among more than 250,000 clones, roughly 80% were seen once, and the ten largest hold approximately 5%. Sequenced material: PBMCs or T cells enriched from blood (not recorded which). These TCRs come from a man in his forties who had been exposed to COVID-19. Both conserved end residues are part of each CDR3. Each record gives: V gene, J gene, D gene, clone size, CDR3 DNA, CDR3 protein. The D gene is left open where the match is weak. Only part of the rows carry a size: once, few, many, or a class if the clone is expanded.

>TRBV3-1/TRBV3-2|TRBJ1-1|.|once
TGTGCCAGCAGCCGGCGAAGGGGCACTGAAGCTTTCTTT
CASSRRRGTEAFF
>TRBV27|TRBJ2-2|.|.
TGTGCCAGCAGGCTCCGAGGGCGGCGGGAGCTGTTTTTT
CASRLRGRRELFF
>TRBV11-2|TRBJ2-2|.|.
TGTGCCAGCAGCTTCTCCGGGGAGACCGGGGAGCTGTTTTTT
CASSFSGETGELFF
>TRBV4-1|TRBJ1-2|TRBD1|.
TGCGCCAGCAGCCAAGAAGTTTGGGACAGGGGCTACACCTTC
CASSQEVWDRGYTF
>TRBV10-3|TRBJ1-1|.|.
TGTGCCATCAGTGAGAGGGGTGAAGCTTTCTTT
CAISERGEAFF
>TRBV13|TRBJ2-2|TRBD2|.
TGTGCCAGCAGCTTCGGACTAGAGCACACCGGGGAGCTGTTTTTT
CASSFGLEHTGELFF
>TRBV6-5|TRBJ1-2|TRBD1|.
TGTGCCAGCAGAGAGGGGGCTAAAGGCTACACCTTC
CASREGAKGYTF
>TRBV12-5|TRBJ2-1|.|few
TGTGCTAGTGGGAACGGACGGGACATAGTCTCCAATGAGCAGTTCTTC
CASGNGRDIVSNEQFF
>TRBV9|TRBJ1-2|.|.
TGTGCCAGCAGCGTAGTCGGGACAAGCTATGGCTACACCTTC
CASSVVGTSYGYTF
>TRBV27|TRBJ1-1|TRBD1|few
TGTGCCAGCAGTTTATACAGTCGGCCAGGGGGATTGAACACTGAAGCTTTCTTT
CASSLYSRPGGLNTEAFF
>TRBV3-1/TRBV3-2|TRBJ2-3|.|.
TGTGCCAGCAGCCCTCTGGTGGGGCGAGGAGATACGCAGTATTTT
CASSPLVGRGDTQYF
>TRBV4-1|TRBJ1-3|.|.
TGCGCCAGCAGCCGAGAACGGTTTGCGGACACCATATATTTT
CASSRERFADTIYF
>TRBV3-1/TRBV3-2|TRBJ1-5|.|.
TGTGCCAGCAGCCAAGGCTCTCAGGGCGGGCCCCAGCATTTT
CASSQGSQGGPQHF
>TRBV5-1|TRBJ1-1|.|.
TGCGCCAGCAGCTTGGTTCTCGGTTCAAGGAACACTGAAGCTTTCTTT
CASSLVLGSRNTEAFF
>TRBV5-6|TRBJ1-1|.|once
TGTGCCAGCAGCTTAGAGTCTAGGCTGAACACTGAAGCTTTCTTT
CASSLESRLNTEAFF
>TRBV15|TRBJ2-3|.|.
TGTGCCACCAGCAGAGATTTTGGTAGCTCCTTCGGCTCCGATACGCAGTATTTT
CATSRDFGSSFGSDTQYF
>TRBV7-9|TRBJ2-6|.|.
TGTGCCAGCAGCTTAGAGTTCGGTGGGGCCAACGTCCTGACTTTC
CASSLEFGGANVLTF
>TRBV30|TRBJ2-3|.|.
TGTGCCTGGAGTACAGGAGACCCTGATACGCAGTATTTT
CAWSTGDPDTQYF
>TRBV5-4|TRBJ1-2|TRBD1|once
TGTGCCAGCAGCCGAGACAGGGTTGGTAATCCTAACTATGGCTACACCTTC
CASSRDRVGNPNYGYTF
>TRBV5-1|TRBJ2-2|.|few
TGCGCCAGCACAGTAACAGGAGAGAACACCGGGGAGCTGTTTTTT
CASTVTGENTGELFF
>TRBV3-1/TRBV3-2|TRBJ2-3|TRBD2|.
TGTGCCAGCTCACTAGGGAGGGGCACAGATACGCAGTATTTT
CASSLGRGTDTQYF
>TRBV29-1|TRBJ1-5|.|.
TGCAGCACATCGGGGGGGGGAGGTAATCAGCCCCAGCATTTT
CSTSGGGGNQPQHF
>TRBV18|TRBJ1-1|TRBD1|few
TGTGCCAGCTCTCGGAGCGCGACAGGGGGCGCAGACACTGAAGCTTTCTTT
CASSRSATGGADTEAFF
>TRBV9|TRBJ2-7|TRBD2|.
TGTGCCAGCAGCTCACCCCGGACTAGCGGACTAAACTACGAGCAGTACTTC
CASSSPRTSGLNYEQYF
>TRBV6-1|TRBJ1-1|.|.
TGTGCCAGCAGTGAAGACTGGTGGGAAGCTTTCTTT
CASSEDWWEAFF
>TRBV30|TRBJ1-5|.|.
TGTGCCTGGAGTGAATTAGGGGGAGGGTATCAGCCCCAGCATTTT
CAWSELGGGYQPQHF
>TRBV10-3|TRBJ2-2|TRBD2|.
TGTGCCATCAGTGAGTCAAGTAGCGGGAGGACCGGGGAGCTGTTTTTT
CAISESSSGRTGELFF
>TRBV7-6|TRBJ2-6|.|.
TGTGCCAGCAGCTTTTCCATCTCTGGGGCCAACGTCCTGACTTTC
CASSFSISGANVLTF
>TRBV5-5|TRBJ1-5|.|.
TGTGCCAGCAGCTTGAGAGGTGGCAATCAGCCCCAGCATTTT
CASSLRGGNQPQHF
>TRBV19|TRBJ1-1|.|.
TGTGCCAGTAGCCTTAGCTATTGGGGCAAAGACACTGAAGCTTTCTTT
CASSLSYWGKDTEAFF
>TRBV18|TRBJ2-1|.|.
TGTGCCAGCTCACCAGGTGCCGGCGGACAGGGCCTGGGGGGGTATGAGCAGTTCTTC
CASSPGAGGQGLGGYEQFF
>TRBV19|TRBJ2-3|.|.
TGTGCCAGTAGCCTCAGAGGCCAGGGGAGCACAGATACGCAGTATTTT
CASSLRGQGSTDTQYF
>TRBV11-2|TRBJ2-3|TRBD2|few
TGTGCCAGCAGCCGGCGTAGCGGGAGGAGCACAGATACGCAGTATTTT
CASSRRSGRSTDTQYF
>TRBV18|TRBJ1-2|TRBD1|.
TGTGCCAGCTCACCCTCTAGGACAGGGGTGCGGGGCTACACCTTC
CASSPSRTGVRGYTF
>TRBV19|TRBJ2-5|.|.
TGTGCCAGTAGTTCCCGGACAGCATCGGGGCTGGAGACCCAGTACTTC
CASSSRTASGLETQYF
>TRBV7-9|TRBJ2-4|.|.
TGTGCCAGCAGCCATCGACGGGACATTCAGTACTTC
CASSHRRDIQYF
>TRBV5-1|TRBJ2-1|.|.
TGCGCCAGCAGCTTGGAAGCGGGCGGGAATGAGCAGTTCTTC
CASSLEAGGNEQFF
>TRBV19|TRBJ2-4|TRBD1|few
TGTGCCAGTGCCGACAGGGACAAAAACATTCAGTACTTC
CASADRDKNIQYF
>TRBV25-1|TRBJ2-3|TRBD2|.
TGTGCCAGCAGTGATCCTAGCGGGACCACAGATACGCAGTATTTT
CASSDPSGTTDTQYF
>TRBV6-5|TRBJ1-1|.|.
TGTGCCAGCAGTTCGCGACAGCACACTGAAGCTTTCTTT
CASSSRQHTEAFF
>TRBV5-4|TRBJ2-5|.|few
TGTGCCAGCAGCTTGTCTAGCGAAGAGACCCAGTACTTC
CASSLSSEETQYF
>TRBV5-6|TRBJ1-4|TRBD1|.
TGTGCCAGCAGCCAACCGGGACAGGGGGGTGAAAAACTGTTTTTT
CASSQPGQGGEKLFF